The 29 T cell receptor beta chains reported below all come from one sample, sequenced in a study of OX40 agonist ivuxolimab in advanced cancers. Libraries were prepared by immunoSEQ multiplex PCR; TCRdb keeps only in-frame clonotypes and omits some of them. This sample carries 20,000 to 25,000 clones, around four fifths of them seen once, and the ten largest clones take roughly 30%. The specimen was CD4+ or CD8+ T cells sorted from blood, collected in a trial of the OX40 agonist ivuxolimab. These receptors originate from an adult with an advanced solid tumor such as melanoma, head and neck, liver or kidney cancer.

CDR3 nucleotides: TGCGCCAGCAGCCCTCCGGGGTCCTACGAGCAGTACTTC. Translation: CASSPPGSYEQYF. This chain uses TRBV5-1 with TRBJ2-7; tentative D call: TRBD2 (5 bases). CDR3 length: 13 residues. V lost 4 bases to trimming and J lost 1 base, with 9 bases between them. The germline V gene has CDR1 SGHRS and CDR2 YFSETQ.

The V call is TRBV5-1, the J call TRBJ2-2; no clear D. V lost 2 bases to trimming and J lost 4 bases, with 12 bases between them. The CDR3 contains 15 residues. Germline lookup yields CDR1 SGHRS and CDR2 YFSETQ. The CDR3 coding sequence is TGCGCCAGCAGCTTACGAGCTGACGGCACCGGGGAGCTGTTTTTT. It encodes CASSLRADGTGELFF.

V usage is TRBV7-9 and J usage is TRBJ1-4; 8 nucleotides line up with TRBD1. The germline V gene has CDR1 SEHNR and CDR2 FQNEAQ (reference sequence). Germline trimming cut 4 bases from V and 3 bases from J; bases unmatched to any gene: 4. The CDR3 has 15 residues. CDR3: CASSSGDRPNEKLFF. The CDR3 DNA reads as TGTGCCAGCAGCTCCGGGGACAGGCCTAATGAAAAACTGTTTTTT.

CDR3 sequence reads: CASSTRTGTNEKLFF. CDR3 nucleotides: TGTGCCAGCAGCACTCGGACAGGGACCAATGAAAAACTGTTTTTT. The chain links TRBV28 to TRBJ1-4, with TRBD1 matching over 8 bases. The length of the CDR3 is 15 residues. The ends lost 6 bases at V and 5 bases at J; junction bases unmatched: 8. CDR1 and CDR2 (germline): MDHEN, SYDVKM.

The V and J genes are TRBV29-1 and TRBJ2-7, with D possibly called TRBD1 or TRBD2 (6 bases each). The CDR3 is made up of 15 amino acids. Germline V gives CDR1 SQVTM, CDR2 ANQGSEA. V was pared by 0 bases and J by 1 base, with 13 bases between. The CDR3 sequence is CSVEDTGDTSYEQYF. The CDR3 DNA reads TGCAGCGTTGAAGATACGGGGGACACTTCCTACGAGCAGTACTTC.

This clone was seen only once. This chain connects TRBV19 to TRBJ2-1; no definite D call. The CDR3 runs 12 residues. Germline CDR1 reads LNHDA; CDR2 reads SQIVND (reference sequence). V was shortened by 4 bases and J by 4 bases, with 5 bases between the two germline ends. The CDR3 DNA is TGTGCCAGTAGTACCTCTTACAATGAGCAGTTCTTC. It specifies CASSTSYNEQFF.

This sequence joins TRBV5-6 and TRBJ1-2; D gene ambiguous. The germline V gene encodes CDR1 SGHDT and CDR2 YYEEEE. Trimming removed 0 bases from V and 2 bases from J, with 5 bases in between. The CDR3 extends over 13 amino acids. The CDR3: CASSLGTNYGYTF. CDR3 sequence (DNA): TGTGCCAGCAGCTTGGGTACCAACTATGGCTACACCTTC.

This sequence joins TRBV6-1 and TRBJ2-1; D tentatively fits TRBD1 or TRBD2 (6 bases each). Trimming pared 10 bases from V and 4 bases from J, leaving 20 bases between. The CDR3 totals 15 residues. CDR1 is MNHNS and CDR2 is SASEGT in the germline V gene. CDR3 in DNA: TGTGCCACCCCTAGGTACGGGGGCGGGTACAATGAGCAGTTCTTC. Translating gives CATPRYGGGYNEQFF.

In the case of this clone: The sample holds other DNA sequences that translate to the same CDR3. J is TRBJ2-2 and V is TRBV27, with D unresolved. The CDR3 consists of 12 residues. Trimming left V 5 bases short and J 3 bases short, with 4 bases between. CDR1 MNHEY and CDR2 SMNVEV come from the germline V gene (reference sequence). The CDR3 region is CASSTHTGELFF. The DNA of the CDR3 is TGTGCCAGCAGTACGCACACCGGGGAGCTGTTTTTT.

The chain recombines TRBV30 with TRBJ2-3; 11 nucleotides match TRBD2. The CDR3 runs 14 residues. The J segment lost 6 bases and the V segment lost 7 bases, leaving 9 bases of the junction unmatched. CDR1 and CDR2 from the germline V gene are GTSNPN and SVGIG (reference sequence). Here the CDR3 reads CASLSGRAPDTQYF. The CDR3 region has the DNA TGTGCCTCTCTTAGCGGGAGGGCCCCCGATACGCAGTATTTT.

This clone was seen more than once but under ten times. CDR3 residues: CASSVGGGPGTDTQYF. The CDR3 nucleotides are TGTGCCAGCAGCGTAGGAGGGGGCCCTGGCACAGATACGCAGTATTTT. The gene calls are TRBV9 and TRBJ2-3, with TRBD1 matching 7 bases. Looked up from germline, CDR1 is SGDLS and CDR2 is YYNGEE. This CDR3 region has 16 residues. The V and J ends lost 0 bases and 1 base, in that order; junction bases with no gene match: 5.

In this sample, this clone turned up once. The rearrangement links TRBV2 to TRBJ1-1; D not certain. With 0 bases removed from V and 10 bases from J, the gap between germline ends came to 12 bases. CDR3 length: 13 residues. Germline-derived CDR1 and CDR2 are SNHLY and FYNNEI. The CDR3 region is CASSEALYMGAFF. For the CDR3, the DNA is TGTGCCAGCAGTGAAGCGCTTTACATGGGAGCTTTCTTT.

The chain joins TRBV27 to TRBJ2-3; tentative D call: TRBD1 (6 bases). Between the trimmed V and J ends, which lost 8 bases and 6 bases, there was a span of 24 bases. The V gene's germline CDR1 is MNHEY and CDR2 SMNVEV (reference sequence). The CDR3 has 16 amino acids. DNA for the CDR3: TGTGCCAGCGAGGCCAGAGGGGGATTTAGGTATGATACGCAGTATTTT. Its translation: CASEARGGFRYDTQYF.

The chain carries TRBV27 and TRBJ2-5; unclear D gene. Near its end, the DNA agrees better with TRBJ2-7, so the J call may be wrong. The germline V gene has CDR1 MNHEY and CDR2 SMNVEV (reference sequence). This CDR3 comprises 15 residues. The CDR3 DNA reads TGTGCCAGCAGTTTTTTGGGGTTCAGCTCCTACGAGCAGTACTTC. Its protein product is CASSFLGFSSYEQYF.

The chain carries TRBV9 and TRBJ2-7, with D perhaps given as TRBD1 or TRBD2 (5 bases each). Deletions cut 1 base from V and 7 bases from J, with 15 bases between. Looked up from germline, CDR1 is SGDLS and CDR2 is YYNGEE. This CDR3 region has 14 residues. The CDR3 nucleotides are TGTGCCAGCAGCGTAACCGGGGACGTAAAGGAGCAGTACTTC. Protein sequence: CASSVTGDVKEQYF.

This clone was recorded only once. The chain has TRBV7-3 and TRBJ1-2; D possibly corresponds to TRBD1 (6 bases). Germline V gene data show CDR1 as SGHTA and CDR2 as FQGTGA. The CDR3 totals 16 residues. The germline V and J ends were trimmed by 2 bases and 0 bases, with 13 bases remaining between them. The CDR3 loop reads CASSLGVRGTNYGYTF. Written as DNA, the CDR3 is TGTGCCAGCAGCTTAGGAGTGAGGGGGACTAACTATGGCTACACCTTC.

The V gene is TRBV13, the J gene TRBJ2-1, with a possible D match to TRBD2 (5 bases). Germline V gives CDR1 PRHDT, CDR2 FYEKMQ (reference sequence). This CDR3 has 14 residues. The V end was cut by 5 bases, the J end by 4 bases, with 12 bases between. The CDR3 coding sequence is TGTGCCAGCAGCCCGACGACGGGATACAATGAGCAGTTCTTC. Its protein is CASSPTTGYNEQFF.

The chain joins TRBV5-6 to TRBJ2-7; TRBD1 matches at 8 bases. This CDR3 contains 14 residues. Germline trimming cut 4 bases from V and 2 bases from J; bases unmatched to any gene: 5. Germline loops: CDR1 SGHDT, CDR2 YYEEEE. The CDR3 spells CASSTGTGTYEQYF. The DNA for the CDR3 is TGTGCCAGCAGCACCGGGACAGGTACCTACGAGCAGTACTTC.

The DNA for the CDR3 is TGTGCCAGCAGCGCTGACGGAGACTACGAGCAGTACTTC. Encoded protein: CASSADGDYEQYF. This chain uses TRBV9 with TRBJ2-7; D gene unclear. The V end lost 3 bases, the J end lost 3 bases, and 10 bases lay between the germline ends. There are 13 residues in the CDR3. CDR1 is SGDLS and CDR2 is YYNGEE in the germline V gene. The full variable domain, completed using reference TRBV9 and TRBJ2-7, is DSGVTQTPKHLITATGQRVTLRCSPRSGDLSVYWYQQSLDQGLQFLIQYYNGEERAKGNILERFSAQQFPDLHSELNLSSLELGDSALYFCASSADGDYEQYFGPGTRLTVT.

J is TRBJ1-2 and V is TRBV7-9; 7 positions match TRBD1. V lost 5 bases, J lost 2 bases, and 8 bases stayed unmatched. CDR1 is SEHNR and CDR2 is FQNEAQ in the germline V gene (reference sequence). The CDR3 contains 15 residues. The CDR3 reads CASSLGTAENYGYTF. The DNA of the CDR3 is TGTGCCAGCAGCCTAGGGACAGCCGAAAACTATGGCTACACCTTC.

This rearrangement joins TRBV13 to TRBJ2-1; TRBD2 agrees at 7 bases. The CDR3 length is 14 residues. The J segment lost 4 bases and the V segment lost 5 bases, leaving 5 bases of the junction unmatched. Per the germline V gene, CDR1 is PRHDT and CDR2 is FYEKMQ (reference sequence). CDR3 DNA sequence: TGTGCCAGCAGCAAGGGACTACCATACAATGAGCAGTTCTTC. This gives the protein CASSKGLPYNEQFF.

The V and J genes are TRBV9 and TRBJ1-3; D unclear. Trimming removed 4 bases from V and 4 bases from J, with 9 bases in between. The CDR3 contains 13 residues. Germline-derived CDR1 and CDR2 are SGDLS and YYNGEE. The CDR3 DNA reads TGTGCCAGCAGCACCAACGGAGGAAACACCATATATTTT. This gives the protein CASSTNGGNTIYF.

V and J are TRBV7-8 and TRBJ2-5, with TRBD2 matching 13 bases. The V gene end was trimmed by 4 bases and the J gene end by 5 bases; junction bases not matched to a gene: 7. The CDR3 extends over 16 amino acids. Germline lookup yields CDR1 SGHVS and CDR2 FQNEAQ. The CDR3 region has the DNA TGTGCCAGCAGCTCCGGACTAGCGGGAGTTTCGGAGACCCAGTACTTC. The encoded protein is CASSSGLAGVSETQYF.

This clone was observed a few times. The chain carries TRBV13 and TRBJ2-7; 8 positions agree with TRBD2. This CDR3 spans 14 amino acids. Per germline, CDR1 PRHDT and CDR2 FYEKMQ (reference sequence). J was trimmed by 3 bases and V by 9 bases; bases with no gene match: 10. The CDR3 is CASSPPGLVYEQYF. CDR3 nucleotides: TGTGCCAGTTCCCCTCCGGGACTAGTCTACGAGCAGTACTTC.

This clone was seen only once. The chain is built from TRBV4-1 and TRBJ2-2; D possibly corresponds to TRBD1 (5 bases). Germline V gives CDR1 MGHRA, CDR2 YSYEKL. The CDR3 contains 16 residues. The V and J ends lost 0 bases and 1 base respectively, with 9 bases between them. The CDR3 region is CASSQDSGMNTGELFF. The CDR3 DNA follows: TGCGCCAGCAGCCAAGATTCAGGGATGAACACCGGGGAGCTGTTTTTT.

Notes on this clone: Distinct nucleotide sequences in the sample also encode this CDR3. The chain has TRBV10-1 and TRBJ2-5; either TRBD1 or TRBD2 may supply D (5 bases each). Deletions cut 0 bases from V and 5 bases from J, with 10 bases between. Looked up from germline, CDR1 is WNHNN and CDR2 is SYGVQD (reference sequence). This CDR3 spans 14 amino acids. The CDR3: CASSESAEGETQYF. The CDR3 DNA reads as TGCGCCAGCAGTGAGTCGGCAGAGGGGGAGACCCAGTACTTC.

The J gene is TRBJ2-1, the V gene TRBV1; TRBD1, the table's D call, lacks a check against the DNA. TRBV1 is a pseudogene. CDR3 size: 16 residues. CDR3 bases: TGCACCAGCAGCCAAGATGGGCAGGGGGCCCCCAATGAGCAGTTCTTC. It codes for CTSSQDGQGAPNEQFF.

The gene calls are TRBV7-6 and TRBJ2-3; D call uncertain. V gave up 1 base and J gave up 5 bases, with 7 bases separating them. This CDR3 spans 13 amino acids. Germline V gives CDR1 SGHVS, CDR2 FNYEAQ. The CDR3 is CASSLERIDTQYF. CDR3 DNA: TGTGCCAGCAGCTTAGAACGTATAGATACGCAGTATTTT.

A few counts support this clone. This chain connects TRBV19 to TRBJ2-2, with 7 bases aligning to TRBD1. Germline loops: CDR1 LNHDA, CDR2 SQIVND (reference sequence). CDR3 length equals 17 residues. After removal of 0 bases from V and 7 bases from J, the junction contained 11 bases not matched to a gene. CDR3 DNA: TGTGCCAGTAGTATAGACTGGACGACAGGGTGGGGCGGGGAGCTGTTTTTT. Protein: CASSIDWTTGWGGELFF.